This T cell receptor beta chain appears in the sequencing data of a study of identical twins. Unique molecular identifiers were present on the cDNA, which also gained a universal primer site by template switching. TCRdb recomputed calls from the 5' RACE reads with MiXCR, one row per CDR3 protein. Of hundreds of thousands of distinct CDR3 sequences listed, about 20% are singletons. The CDR3 sequence is 13 residues long. V was clipped by 4 bases and J by 4 bases, with 11 bases between them. Germline CDR1 reads KGHSH; CDR2 reads LQKENI. The sample was also linked to a second study, of T cells expressing NK-cell markers. That report adds: Sequencing of TCR beta repertoires drew on sorted CD3+CD56+NKG2C+, CD3+CD56+NKG2C- and CD3+CD56-NKG2C+ T cells. The authors restricted sorting to alpha-beta TCR T cells with an anti-gamma-delta TCR antibody in several experiments.

The clonotype was recovered from a woman in her late teens or twenties in good health. This chain joins TRBV18 and TRBJ2-7; perhaps TRBD2 as D (6 bases). The specimen sequenced was PBMCs. The CDR3 is CASSLGLQYEQYF. CDR3 nucleotides: TGTGCCAGCTCACTGGGACTGCAGTACGAGCAGTACTTC.